This T cell receptor (beta chain) was retrieved from a study of blood T cell repertoires in COVID-19. The germline V and J ends were trimmed by 6 bases and 8 bases, with 10 bases remaining between them. Germline V gives CDR1 LNHDA, CDR2 SQIVND (reference sequence). This CDR3 region has 11 residues. Authors' methods: How many nucleated cells were present was estimated from reference gene primer amplification. The method was immunoSEQ multiplex PCR; TCRdb's version includes in-frame clones alone and lacks a portion of them. The V and J calls and clone size come from that table; D and trimming were worked out from the DNA. This sample has about 100,000 clones, with around 87% found just once.

Sequencing used peripheral blood. The chain has TRBV19 and TRBJ1-2; D uncertain. This receptor was taken from a man aged 50-60 years with active or convalescent COVID-19. The CDR3 nucleotides are TGTGCCAGTAGAAAGGAGGAGGGCTACACCTTC. Encoded protein: CASRKEEGYTF.